This T cell receptor (beta chain) was obtained from a study of blood T cell repertoires in COVID-19. Study details: The samples span acute and convalescent COVID-19 from the United States, Italy and Spain.

The CDR3 covers 13 residues. After removal of 4 bases from V and 3 bases from J, the junction contained 3 bases not matched to a gene. CDR1 is SGHRS, CDR2 YFSETQ, per germline. The table came from immunoSEQ multiplex PCR; TCRdb's copy has only in-frame clones and leaves some out. The sample shows around 50,000 clones, over 75% of them seen only once. This clonotype originated in a human donor in a cohort sampled during active COVID-19. J is TRBJ1-2 and V is TRBV5-1, with 7 bases that match TRBD1. The sample was peripheral blood. CDR3 protein: CASSTGQDYGYTF. The CDR3 DNA sequence: TGCGCCAGCAGCACCGGACAGGACTATGGCTACACCTTC.